Following are 14 T cell receptor beta chains from one sample sequenced in a study of blood T cell repertoires in COVID-19. Method: immunoSEQ multiplex PCR; TCRdb's copy keeps in-frame clones and lacks some. The sample records 35,000 to 50,000 clones, approximately 86% being singletons. Sequenced: peripheral blood. The origin of the receptors is a woman at least 80 years old with active COVID-19.

V gene TRBV5-5 combines with J gene TRBJ2-7; 8 bases are shared with TRBD1. V was clipped by 6 bases and J by 1 base; unmatched bases: 9. CDR1 and CDR2 from the germline V gene are SGHKS and YYEKEE (reference sequence). The CDR3 is made up of 15 amino acids. The CDR3: CASTTGTGISYEQYF. Here the CDR3 DNA reads TGTGCCAGCACCACAGGGACAGGTATTTCCTACGAGCAGTACTTC.

The chain joins TRBV5-5 to TRBJ2-5; D is perhaps TRBD2 (6 bases). Germline CDR1 and CDR2: SGHKS and YYEKEE (reference sequence). There are 14 residues in the CDR3. V shed 3 bases and J shed 5 bases, with 14 bases lying between them. In DNA form, the CDR3 reads TGTGCCAGCAGCTCCGTCGACCGGGGGGAGACCCAGTACTTC. Translated, it gives CASSSVDRGETQYF.

The V gene is TRBV19, the J gene TRBJ1-4; TRBD1 aligns across 12 bases. The CDR3 contains 18 residues. Germline V CDR1 and CDR2: LNHDA, SQIVND (reference sequence). V gave up 4 bases and J gave up 7 bases; unmatched junction bases: 13. This CDR3 reads CASSTPGTGGHFGEKLFF. CDR3 in DNA: TGTGCCAGTAGTACCCCCGGGACAGGGGGCCACTTTGGTGAAAAACTGTTTTTT.

The rearrangement joins TRBV24-1 to TRBJ1-2; D is possibly TRBD1 (5 bases). The V gene lost 6 bases and the J gene lost 8 bases, with 12 bases spanning the gap. The CDR3 totals 12 residues. The germline gives CDR1 KGHDR, CDR2 SFDVKD. The CDR3 sequence is CATSQGLEGYTF. The CDR3 DNA reads as TGTGCCACCAGTCAGGGATTGGAAGGCTACACCTTC.

The V call is TRBV28, the J call TRBJ1-5, with D unresolved. Between the trimmed V and J ends, which lost 8 bases and 2 bases, there was a span of 13 bases. The CDR3 loop spans 14 amino acids. The germline V gene encodes CDR1 MDHEN and CDR2 SYDVKM. The CDR3 DNA sequence: TGTGCCAGCTTTCCCCGAGTGGGCAATCAGCCCCAGCATTTT. Encoded protein: CASFPRVGNQPQHF.

J is TRBJ2-3 and V is TRBV7-2; D is possibly TRBD2 (5 bases). In germline, CDR1 is SGHTA, CDR2 FQGNSA. V was pared by 5 bases and J by 4 bases, with 19 bases between. The CDR3 spans 16 residues. For the CDR3, the DNA is TGTGCCAGCAGCCTTATGGCCCTTACGGGGTCAGATACGCAGTATTTT. It translates to CASSLMALTGSDTQYF.

The chain employs TRBV6-5 and TRBJ1-1, with D unresolved. Looked up from germline, CDR1 is MNHEY and CDR2 is SVGAGI. Trimming stripped 2 bases from V and 1 base from J, with 5 bases between. CDR3 length: 13 residues. Here the CDR3 DNA reads TGTGCCAGCAGTTACGCAGGGAACACTGAAGCTTTCTTT. This sequence encodes CASSYAGNTEAFF.

The V and J genes are TRBV7-9 and TRBJ2-5; D is unclear. The CDR3 sequence is 15 residues long. Germline-derived CDR1 and CDR2 are SEHNR and FQNEAQ (reference sequence). Deletions cut 1 base from V and 2 bases from J, with 11 bases between. The CDR3 protein is CASSLVSQAQETQYF. The CDR3 bases are TGTGCCAGCAGCTTAGTTAGTCAGGCGCAAGAGACCCAGTACTTC.

The V call is TRBV19, the J call TRBJ2-7; TRBD1 might be the D (5 bases). The CDR3 sequence is 12 residues long. With 6 bases removed from V and 1 base from J, the gap between germline ends came to 7 bases. Germline loops: CDR1 LNHDA, CDR2 SQIVND (reference sequence). The CDR3 DNA reads TGTGCCAGTAGCAGGGATTCCTACGAGCAGTACTTC. Translated: CASSRDSYEQYF.

This chain uses TRBV5-1 with TRBJ1-2; maybe TRBD1 (6 bases). CDR3 length equals 15 residues. Trimming pared 5 bases from V and 1 base from J, leaving 15 bases between. The germline V gene encodes CDR1 SGHRS and CDR2 YFSETQ. The CDR3 DNA sequence: TGCGCCAGCAGGTGGCTGGGACAACATAACTATGGCTACACCTTC. Amino acids: CASRWLGQHNYGYTF.

The genes are TRBV5-4 and TRBJ2-5; D is perhaps TRBD2 (5 bases). This CDR3 is built from 13 residues. V gave up 4 bases and J gave up 0 bases, with 7 bases separating them. The germline CDR1 and CDR2 sequences are SGHNT and YYREEE (reference sequence). The CDR3: CASSPGYQETQYF. The CDR3 DNA reads as TGTGCCAGCAGCCCGGGGTACCAAGAGACCCAGTACTTC.

The rearrangement uses TRBV7-9 and TRBJ2-1, with D perhaps matching TRBD2 (7 bases). CDR1 is SEHNR, CDR2 FQNEAQ, per germline (reference sequence). The V end lost 1 base, the J end lost 3 bases, and 13 bases lay between the germline ends. This CDR3 is built from 16 residues. CDR3 protein: CASSLGTGGSYNEQFF. CDR3 DNA: TGTGCCAGCAGCTTAGGTACGGGGGGCAGCTACAATGAGCAGTTCTTC.

The V call is TRBV5-1, the J call TRBJ1-5; D unresolved. Germline V CDR1 and CDR2: SGHRS, YFSETQ. There are 14 residues in the CDR3. The ends were cut back, 0 bases at V and 9 bases at J, with 13 bases in the middle. DNA for the CDR3: TGCGCCAGCAGCTTGGTGGCAGGCCCAGGGCCCCAGCATTTT. It codes for CASSLVAGPGPQHF.

This chain links TRBV21-1 with TRBJ1-1; the table names TRBD1, a call not compared with the DNA. TRBV21-1 corresponds to a pseudogene. The CDR3 has 15 amino acids. The CDR3 sequence: CASSASGTGDTEAFF. In DNA, the CDR3 is TGTGCCAGCAGCGCCTCCGGGACAGGGGACACTGAAGCTTTCTTT.